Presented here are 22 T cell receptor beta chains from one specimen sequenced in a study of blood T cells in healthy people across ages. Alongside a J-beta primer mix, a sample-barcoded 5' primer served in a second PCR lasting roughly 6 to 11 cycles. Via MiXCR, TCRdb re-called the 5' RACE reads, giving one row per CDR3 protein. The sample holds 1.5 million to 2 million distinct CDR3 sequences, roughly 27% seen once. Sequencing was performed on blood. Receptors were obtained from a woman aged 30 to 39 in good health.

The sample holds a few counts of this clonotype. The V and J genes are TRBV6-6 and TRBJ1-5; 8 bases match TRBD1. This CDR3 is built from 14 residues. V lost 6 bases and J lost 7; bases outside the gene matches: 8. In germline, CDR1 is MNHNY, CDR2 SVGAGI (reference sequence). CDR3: CASSPGQGLQPQHF. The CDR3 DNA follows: TGTGCCAGCAGCCCCGGACAGGGCCTCCAGCCCCAGCATTTT.

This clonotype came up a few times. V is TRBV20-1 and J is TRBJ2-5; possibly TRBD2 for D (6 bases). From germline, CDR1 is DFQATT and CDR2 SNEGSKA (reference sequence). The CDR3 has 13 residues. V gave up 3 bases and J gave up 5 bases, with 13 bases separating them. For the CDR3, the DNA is TGCAGTGCTAGTAGCCGGGGGATGGAGACCCAGTACTTC. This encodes CSASSRGMETQYF.

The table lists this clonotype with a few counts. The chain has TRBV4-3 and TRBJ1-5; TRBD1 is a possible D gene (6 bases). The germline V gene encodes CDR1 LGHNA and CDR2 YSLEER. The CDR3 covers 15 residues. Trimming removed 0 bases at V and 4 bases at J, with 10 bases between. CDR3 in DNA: TGCGCCAGCAGCCAAGATTCGCAGGGGAATCAGCCCCAGCATTTT. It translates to CASSQDSQGNQPQHF.

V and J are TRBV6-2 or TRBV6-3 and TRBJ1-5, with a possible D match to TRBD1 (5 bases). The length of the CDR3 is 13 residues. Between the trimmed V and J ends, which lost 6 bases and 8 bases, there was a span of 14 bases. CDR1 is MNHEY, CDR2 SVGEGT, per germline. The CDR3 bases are TGTGCCAGCAGGAAAGGGGCCGAGAAGCCCCAGCATTTT. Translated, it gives CASRKGAEKPQHF.

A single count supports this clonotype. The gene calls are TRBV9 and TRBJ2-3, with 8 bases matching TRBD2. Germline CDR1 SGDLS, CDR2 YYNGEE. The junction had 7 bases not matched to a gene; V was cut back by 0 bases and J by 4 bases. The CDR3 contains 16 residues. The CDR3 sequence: CASSVGGSGVADTQYF. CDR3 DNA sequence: TGTGCCAGCAGCGTAGGCGGTAGCGGGGTCGCAGATACGCAGTATTTT.

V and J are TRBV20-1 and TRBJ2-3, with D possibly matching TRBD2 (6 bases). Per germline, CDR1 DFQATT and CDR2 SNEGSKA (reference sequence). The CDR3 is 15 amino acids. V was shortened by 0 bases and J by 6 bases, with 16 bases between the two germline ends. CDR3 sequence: CSARERGGPSDTQYF. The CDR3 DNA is TGCAGTGCTAGAGAGAGAGGAGGGCCCTCCGATACGCAGTATTTT.

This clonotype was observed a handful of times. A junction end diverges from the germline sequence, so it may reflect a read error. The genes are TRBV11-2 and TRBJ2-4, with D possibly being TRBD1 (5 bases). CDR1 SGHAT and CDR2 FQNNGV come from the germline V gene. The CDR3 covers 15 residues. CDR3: CASSLDFRARNIQYF. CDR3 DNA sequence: TGTGCCAGCAGCTTAGATTTCAGGGCCAGAAACATTCAGTACTTC.

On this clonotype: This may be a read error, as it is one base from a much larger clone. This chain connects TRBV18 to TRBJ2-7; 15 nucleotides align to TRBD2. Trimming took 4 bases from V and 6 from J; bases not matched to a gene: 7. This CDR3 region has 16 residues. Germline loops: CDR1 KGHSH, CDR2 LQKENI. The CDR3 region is CASSLGTSGRRCEQYF. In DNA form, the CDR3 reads TGTGCCAGCTCACTGGGGACTAGCGGGAGGCGCTGCGAGCAGTACTTC.

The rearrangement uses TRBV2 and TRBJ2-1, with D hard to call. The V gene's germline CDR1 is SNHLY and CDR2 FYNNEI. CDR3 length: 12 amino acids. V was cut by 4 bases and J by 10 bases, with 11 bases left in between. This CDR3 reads CASSVGSYEQFF. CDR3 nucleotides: TGTGCCAGCAGTGTGGGCAGCTACGAGCAGTTCTTC.

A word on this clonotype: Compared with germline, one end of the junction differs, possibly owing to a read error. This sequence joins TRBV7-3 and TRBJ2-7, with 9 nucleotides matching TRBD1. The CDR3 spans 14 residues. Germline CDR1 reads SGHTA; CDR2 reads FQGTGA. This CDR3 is CASSASGTGNERYF. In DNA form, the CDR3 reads TGTGCCAGCAGCGCCTCCGGGACAGGGAACGAGCGGTACTTC.

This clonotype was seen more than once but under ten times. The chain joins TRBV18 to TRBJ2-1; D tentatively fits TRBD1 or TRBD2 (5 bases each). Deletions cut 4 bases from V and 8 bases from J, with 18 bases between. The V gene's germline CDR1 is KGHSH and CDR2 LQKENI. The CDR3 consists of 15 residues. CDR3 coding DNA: TGTGCCAGCTCACTACGGGACGTACTTATCGATGAGCAGTTCTTC. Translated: CASSLRDVLIDEQFF.

The CDR3 sequence: CAISAGAPEQFF. For the CDR3, the DNA is TGTGCCATCAGTGCCGGTGCCCCCGAGCAGTTCTTC. V gene TRBV10-3 combines with J gene TRBJ2-1, with D unresolved. V was pared by 4 bases and J by 10 bases, with 11 bases between. The germline CDR1 and CDR2 sequences are ENHRY and SYGVKD. The CDR3 has 12 amino acids.

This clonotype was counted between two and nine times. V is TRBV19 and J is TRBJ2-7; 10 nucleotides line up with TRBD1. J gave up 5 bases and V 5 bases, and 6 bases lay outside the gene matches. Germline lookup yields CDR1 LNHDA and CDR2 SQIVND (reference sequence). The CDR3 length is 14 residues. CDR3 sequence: CASSSRDRGHEQYF. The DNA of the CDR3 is TGTGCCAGTAGTTCCCGGGACAGGGGCCACGAGCAGTACTTC.

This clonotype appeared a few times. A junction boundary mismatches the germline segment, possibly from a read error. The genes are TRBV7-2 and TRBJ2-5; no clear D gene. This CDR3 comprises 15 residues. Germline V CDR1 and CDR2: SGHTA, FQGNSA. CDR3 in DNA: TGTGCCAGCGGCTTAGAATGGGCGTCACAAGAGACCCAGTACTTC. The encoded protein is CASGLEWASQETQYF.

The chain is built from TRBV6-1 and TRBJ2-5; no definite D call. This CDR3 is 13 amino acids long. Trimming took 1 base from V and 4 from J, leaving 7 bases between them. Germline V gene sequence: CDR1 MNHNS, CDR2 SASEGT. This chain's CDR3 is CASSEEVGETQYF. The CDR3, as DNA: TGTGCCAGCAGTGAAGAGGTCGGAGAGACCCAGTACTTC.

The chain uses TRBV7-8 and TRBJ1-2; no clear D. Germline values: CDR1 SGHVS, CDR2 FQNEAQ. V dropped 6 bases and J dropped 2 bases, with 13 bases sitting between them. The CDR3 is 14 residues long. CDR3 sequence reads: CASSLRVENYGYTF. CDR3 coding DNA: TGTGCCAGCAGTCTTAGGGTAGAAAACTATGGCTACACCTTC.

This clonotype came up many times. In DNA, the CDR3 is TGCAGCGTTAGATCGGCTAGCGGGACCACATACGAGCAGTACTTC. Protein product: CSVRSASGTTYEQYF. The chain uses TRBV29-1 and TRBJ2-7, with 9 nucleotides matching TRBD2. J gave up 4 bases and V 5 bases, and 12 bases lay outside the gene matches. Germline V gives CDR1 SQVTM, CDR2 ANQGSEA. The CDR3 runs 15 residues.

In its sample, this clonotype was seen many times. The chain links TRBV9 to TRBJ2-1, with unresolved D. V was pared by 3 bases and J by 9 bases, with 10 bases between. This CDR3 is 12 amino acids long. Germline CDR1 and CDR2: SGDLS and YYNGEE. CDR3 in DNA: TGTGCCAGCAGCGCCCCTAGGGCTGAGCAGTTCTTC. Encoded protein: CASSAPRAEQFF. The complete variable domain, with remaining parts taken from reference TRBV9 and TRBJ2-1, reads DSGVTQTPKHLITATGQRVTLRCSPRSGDLSVYWYQQSLDQGLQFLIQYYNGEERAKGNILERFSAQQFPDLHSELNLSSLELGDSALYFCASSAPRAEQFFGPGTRLTVL.

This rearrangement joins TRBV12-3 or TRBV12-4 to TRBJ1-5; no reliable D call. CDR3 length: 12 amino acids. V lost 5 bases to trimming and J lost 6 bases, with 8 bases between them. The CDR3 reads CASSQYPQPQHF. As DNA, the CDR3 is TGTGCCAGCAGTCAATATCCTCAGCCCCAGCATTTT.

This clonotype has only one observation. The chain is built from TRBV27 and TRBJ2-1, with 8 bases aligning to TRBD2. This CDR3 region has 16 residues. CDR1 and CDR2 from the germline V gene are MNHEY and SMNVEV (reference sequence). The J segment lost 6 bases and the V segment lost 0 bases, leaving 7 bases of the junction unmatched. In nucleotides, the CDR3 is TGTGCCAGCAGTTTATCTAGCGGGAATCTCGGCAATGAGCAGTTCTTC. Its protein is CASSLSSGNLGNEQFF.

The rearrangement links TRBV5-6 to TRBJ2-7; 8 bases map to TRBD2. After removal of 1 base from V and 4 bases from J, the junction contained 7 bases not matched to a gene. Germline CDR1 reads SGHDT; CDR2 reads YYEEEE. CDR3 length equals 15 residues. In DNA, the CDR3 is TGTGCCAGCAGCTTGTATAGGCGGGAGGTTTACGAGCAGTACTTC. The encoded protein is CASSLYRREVYEQYF. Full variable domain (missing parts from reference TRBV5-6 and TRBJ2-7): DAGVTQSPTHLIKTRGQQVTLRCSPKSGHDTVSWYQQALGQGPQFIFQYYEEEERQRGNFPDRFSGHQFPNYSSELNVNALLLGDSALYLCASSLYRREVYEQYFGPGTRLTVT.

The CDR3 here is CASSLRGIYNEQFF. The CDR3 DNA is TGTGCCAGCAGCTTACGGGGGATCTACAATGAGCAGTTCTTC. This chain connects TRBV7-6 to TRBJ2-1, with a weak D call TRBD2 (6 bases). There are 14 residues in the CDR3. In germline, CDR1 is SGHVS, CDR2 FNYEAQ. V was pared by 2 bases and J by 3 bases, with 8 bases between.